What follows describes a single T cell receptor beta chain. This sample was included in a study of blood T cell repertoires in COVID-19. Study at large: There were acute and convalescent COVID-19 samples, and they came from the United States, Italy and Spain. PBMCs, B-cell-depleted T cells, or T cells were the source of the cDNA or gDNA that made up the material.

With 5 bases removed from V and 0 bases from J, the gap between germline ends came to 15 bases. The CDR3 runs 16 residues. Germline CDR1 reads SGDLS; CDR2 reads YYNGEE. This table comes from immunoSEQ multiplex PCR, and its TCRdb copy is limited to in-frame clones, with some not included. The sample contains some 370,000 clones, around 89% of which appear only once. Sequenced: peripheral blood. The chain has TRBV9 and TRBJ1-3; D uncertain. The clonotype comes from a man aged 18 to 35 with active or convalescent COVID-19. The CDR3 reads CASSASVGSSGNTIYF. The DNA for the CDR3 is TGTGCCAGCAGTGCCTCCGTAGGGAGCTCTGGAAACACCATATATTTT.